Listed here are 19 T cell receptor beta chains from one sample, sequenced in a study of CD8+CD57+ T cells in acquired aplastic anemia. Investigators profiled TCR beta VDJ and CDR3 from genomic DNA template. TCRdb fed the reads into MiXCR, producing one record per CDR3 protein. The table has roughly 290,000 distinct CDR3 sequences, 56% seen once. Before being chosen for sequencing, patients had shown CD8+CD57+ cell expansion by flow cytometry. Sample: sorted CD4+, CD8+, or CD8+CD57+ T cells (not recorded which) from PBMCs. The receptors come from a human donor with aplastic anemia.

J is TRBJ2-1 and V is TRBV24-1; D remains ambiguous. V gave up 9 bases and J gave up 3 bases, with 14 bases separating them. Germline V gene sequence: CDR1 KGHDR, CDR2 SFDVKD. The CDR3 sequence is 14 residues long. DNA for the CDR3: TGTGCCACCGGCCGGACGGAGAACTACAATGAGCAGTTCTTC. This sequence encodes CATGRTENYNEQFF.

Regarding this clonotype: At one end the junction does not follow the germline gene, possibly because of a read error. The chain combines TRBV5-1 with TRBJ2-1, with 7 bases aligning to TRBD2. Germline V gene sequence: CDR1 SGHRS, CDR2 YFSETQ. This CDR3 region has 16 residues. CDR3 residues: CASSLSSGGSYNEQSF. CDR3 DNA: TGCGCCAGCAGCCTTTCTAGCGGTGGCTCCTACAATGAGCAGTCCTTC.

The J gene is TRBJ1-1, the V gene TRBV19; weak D call: TRBD1 (6 bases). CDR3 length equals 14 residues. Germline CDR1 reads LNHDA; CDR2 reads SQIVND (reference sequence). Trimming took 3 bases from V and 4 from J, leaving 12 bases between them. CDR3 in DNA: TGTGCCAGTAGTATGTCCCAGGGGAGCACTGAAGCTTTCTTT. Protein product: CASSMSQGSTEAFF.

V and J are TRBV15 and TRBJ1-5; possibly TRBD1 for D (6 bases). V was shortened by 0 bases and J by 4 bases, with 10 bases between the two germline ends. From germline, CDR1 is LNHNV and CDR2 YYDKDF (reference sequence). CDR3 length: 15 amino acids. CDR3 coding DNA: TGTGCCACCAGCAGAGATTCAGGGGTTAATCAGCCCCAGCATTTT. As protein: CATSRDSGVNQPQHF. The full variable domain, its missing parts supplied by reference TRBV15 and TRBJ1-5, is DAMVIQNPRYQVTQFGKPVTLSCSQTLNHNVMYWYQQKSSQAPKLLFHYYDKDFNNEADTPDNFQSRRPNTSFCFLDIRSPGLGDTAMYLCATSRDSGVNQPQHFGDGTRLSIL.

The chain is built from TRBV14 and TRBJ2-7; 8 bases align to TRBD2. The V gene end was trimmed by 0 bases and the J gene end by 6 bases; junction bases not matched to a gene: 7. This CDR3 comprises 15 residues. CDR1 and CDR2 (germline): SGHDN, FVKESK. The CDR3 region has the DNA TGTGCCAGCAGCCAAGAGGTACTAGCGGTCGGCGAGCAGTACTTC. It yields the protein CASSQEVLAVGEQYF.

This clonotype was observed many times. The V call is TRBV6-5, the J call TRBJ2-1, with TRBD2 as a possible D gene (5 bases). V was clipped by 2 bases and J by 8 bases, with 10 bases between them. The length of the CDR3 is 13 residues. Germline V gene lookup returns CDR1 MNHEY and CDR2 SVGAGI. CDR3 region: CASSYRRRHEQFF. The CDR3 bases are TGTGCCAGCAGTTACCGAAGGAGGCATGAGCAGTTCTTC.

This clonotype was seen only a few times. The chain links TRBV15 to TRBJ1-1, with TRBD1 matching over 9 bases. The CDR3 has 16 residues. Per germline, CDR1 LNHNV and CDR2 YYDKDF (reference sequence). Germline trimming cut 5 bases from V and 0 bases from J; bases unmatched to any gene: 7. The DNA of the CDR3 is TGTGCCACCAGCGGCCTCGGACAGGGGATGAACACTGAAGCTTTCTTT. It is translated as CATSGLGQGMNTEAFF. Full variable domain (remainder filled in from reference TRBV15 and TRBJ1-1): DAMVIQNPRYQVTQFGKPVTLSCSQTLNHNVMYWYQQKSSQAPKLLFHYYDKDFNNEADTPDNFQSRRPNTSFCFLDIRSPGLGDTAMYLCATSGLGQGMNTEAFFGQGTRLTVV.

At least ten counts were recorded for this clonotype. The rearrangement uses TRBV5-1 and TRBJ2-3; 9 bases line up with TRBD2. CDR3 length: 16 residues. Germline CDR1 is SGHRS and CDR2 is YFSETQ. J gave up 1 base and V 0 bases, and 3 bases lay outside the gene matches. DNA of the CDR3: TGCGCCAGCAGCTTGGGTGCTAGCGGGGGCACAGATACGCAGTATTTT. Translating gives CASSLGASGGTDTQYF.

This clonotype was seen at least ten times. The chain has TRBV6-5 and TRBJ1-2; 7 bases align to TRBD1. The germline CDR1 and CDR2 sequences are MNHEY and SVGAGI. J was trimmed by 3 bases and V by 4 bases; bases with no gene match: 5. The CDR3 has 14 residues. The DNA for the CDR3 is TGTGCCAGCAGTTTCGACAGGGCGGACTATGGCTACACCTTC. It encodes CASSFDRADYGYTF.

The chain uses TRBV5-1 and TRBJ2-1; TRBD2 matches at 11 bases. The V and J ends lost 5 bases and 4 bases, in that order; junction bases with no gene match: 8. Germline CDR1 reads SGHRS; CDR2 reads YFSETQ. CDR3 length equals 16 residues. The CDR3 bases are TGCGCCAGCAGACCACTAGCGGGAGTGCTTTACAATGAGCAGTTCTTC. Its protein is CASRPLAGVLYNEQFF. The full variable domain, its missing parts supplied by reference TRBV5-1 and TRBJ2-1, is KAGVTQTPRYLIKTRGQQVTLSCSPISGHRSVSWYQQTPGQGLQFLFEYFSETQRNKGNFPGRFSGRQFSNSRSEMNVSTLELGDSALYLCASRPLAGVLYNEQFFGPGTRLTVL.

This clonotype was observed many times. The rearrangement links TRBV20-1 to TRBJ2-1, with 11 bases identical to TRBD2. CDR1 and CDR2 from the germline V gene are DFQATT and SNEGSKA (reference sequence). Trimming took 4 bases from V and 8 from J; bases not matched to a gene: 10. The CDR3 length is 15 residues. CDR3 nucleotides: TGCAGTGCTACCCTTAGCGGGGGGGTTAAATATGAGCAGTTCTTC. Translation gives CSATLSGGVKYEQFF.

This chain links TRBV7-9 with TRBJ2-5, with 7 nucleotides matching TRBD1. With 1 base clipped from V and 3 bases from J, the junction kept 11 bases outside the gene matches. The CDR3 sequence is 17 residues long. In germline, CDR1 is SEHNR, CDR2 FQNEAQ (reference sequence). This CDR3 is CASSLVEPGDREETQYF. The CDR3 DNA sequence: TGTGCCAGCAGCTTAGTAGAGCCCGGAGACAGGGAAGAGACCCAGTACTTC.

In this sample, this clonotype turned up a few times. The V gene is TRBV7-9, the J gene TRBJ2-3, with 8 bases aligning to TRBD1. The CDR3 sequence is 18 residues long. Germline loops: CDR1 SEHNR, CDR2 FQNEAQ (reference sequence). V dropped 5 bases and J dropped 2; count of bases not matched to a gene: 15. CDR3: CASSPNNPRQGTTDTQYF. CDR3 nucleotide sequence: TGTGCCAGCAGCCCGAACAATCCGAGACAGGGGACCACAGATACGCAGTATTTT. The full variable domain, completed using reference TRBV7-9 and TRBJ2-3, is DTGVSQNPRHKITKRGQNVTFRCDPISEHNRLYWYRQTLGQGPEFLTYFQNEAQLEKSRLLSDRFSAERPKGSFSTLEIQRTEQGDSAMYLCASSPNNPRQGTTDTQYFGPGTRLTVL.

Only a few counts were recorded for this clonotype. The chain links TRBV10-3 to TRBJ2-3; 7 positions match TRBD2. The germline CDR1 and CDR2 sequences are ENHRY and SYGVKD. V shed 0 bases and J 1 base; nucleotides not matched to a gene: 4. There are 16 residues in the CDR3. The CDR3 is CAISESGGRGTDTQYF. CDR3 DNA sequence: TGTGCCATCAGTGAGTCGGGGGGGAGGGGCACAGATACGCAGTATTTT.

This clonotype was seen once. J is TRBJ1-1 and V is TRBV20-1; no reliable D call. Trimming removed 7 bases from V and 6 bases from J, with 12 bases in between. CDR3 length equals 11 residues. Per germline, CDR1 DFQATT and CDR2 SNEGSKA (reference sequence). The CDR3 sequence is CSELKGSEAFF. For the CDR3, the DNA is TGCAGTGAGCTGAAAGGGTCTGAAGCTTTCTTT.

This sequence joins TRBV20-1 and TRBJ1-1; D gene unclear. Between the trimmed V and J ends, which lost 1 base and 3 bases, there was a span of 9 bases. Germline V lookup: CDR1 DFQATT, CDR2 SNEGSKA (reference sequence). The CDR3 spans 13 residues. The CDR3 protein is CSARGVTDTEAFF. CDR3 DNA: TGCAGTGCTAGAGGAGTTACTGACACTGAAGCTTTCTTT.

A word on this clonotype: The germline gene is not matched at one end of the junction; a read error may be the cause. CDR3 amino acids: CASGLDSSGRVYEQYF. The CDR3 nucleotides are TGTGCCAGCGGCTTAGATTCTAGCGGGAGGGTTTACGAGCAGTACTTC. This chain links TRBV7-6 with TRBJ2-7; 12 bases line up with TRBD2. Germline V gives CDR1 SGHVS, CDR2 FNYEAQ. The CDR3 spans 16 residues.

This clonotype was seen many times. The V and J genes are TRBV6-1 and TRBJ1-5; D is unresolved. Germline CDR1 and CDR2: MNHNS and SASEGT. The CDR3 is 13 residues long. Trimming took off 1 base at V and 7 bases at J, with 8 bases between the two ends. The CDR3 spells CASSEGFRQPQHF. CDR3 in DNA: TGTGCCAGCAGTGAAGGCTTTAGACAGCCCCAGCATTTT.

This rearrangement joins TRBV7-9 to TRBJ2-5; D ambiguous. V gave up 5 bases and J gave up 11 bases, with 6 bases separating them. CDR1 is SEHNR and CDR2 is FQNEAQ in the germline V gene (reference sequence). The CDR3 runs to 9 residues. The CDR3 DNA is TGTGCCAGCAGCACCGGACAGTACTTC. This sequence encodes CASSTGQYF.